Each of the 10 T cell receptor beta chains below was sequenced from the same sample in a study of blood T cell repertoires in COVID-19. Data came from immunoSEQ multiplex PCR; TCRdb stores just in-frame clones and leaves some out. The data contain hundreds of thousands of clones, about 88% of them singletons. Sequenced material: peripheral blood. The origin of the receptors is a woman in her 70s with COVID-19, enrolled during active disease.

V is TRBV15 and J is TRBJ2-7, with a tentative D call TRBD1 (6 bases). The CDR3 length is 14 residues. Between the trimmed V and J ends, which lost 1 base and 0 bases, there was a span of 7 bases. The germline gives CDR1 LNHNV, CDR2 YYDKDF (reference sequence). The CDR3 spells CATSRGDNSYEQYF. In DNA form, the CDR3 reads TGTGCCACCAGCAGAGGGGACAACTCCTACGAGCAGTACTTC.

The V gene is TRBV2, the J gene TRBJ2-1; 9 bases are a match to TRBD2. The germline V gene encodes CDR1 SNHLY and CDR2 FYNNEI. The CDR3 has 13 residues. J was trimmed by 6 bases and V by 8 bases; bases with no gene match: 5. CDR3 residues: CASERGVGNEQFF. Written as DNA, the CDR3 is TGTGCCAGCGAGCGGGGGGTAGGCAATGAGCAGTTCTTC.

This clone has a single count. The chain uses TRBV6-2 or TRBV6-3 and TRBJ2-7; D is possibly TRBD2 (6 bases). Germline V gives CDR1 MNHEY, CDR2 SVGEGT. Trimming removed 5 bases at V and 3 bases at J, with 11 bases between. CDR3 length equals 13 residues. For the CDR3, the DNA is TGTGCCAGCAGTCTCGGAGGGGACTACGAGCAGTACTTC. It codes for CASSLGGDYEQYF.

CDR3: CASSLAAVDYEQYF. The DNA of the CDR3 is TGCGCCAGCAGCTTGGCGGCGGTGGATTACGAGCAGTACTTC. The V gene is TRBV5-1, the J gene TRBJ2-7; no definite D call. CDR3 size: 14 residues. Trimming removed 0 bases at V and 4 bases at J, with 11 bases between. CDR1 and CDR2 from the germline V gene are SGHRS and YFSETQ.

This clone was seen more than once but under ten times. The chain recombines TRBV3-1 (or the pseudogene TRBV3-2) with TRBJ2-2; D unresolved. This CDR3 region has 12 residues. The ends were cut back, 1 base at V and 9 bases at J, with 6 bases in the middle. The germline CDR1 and CDR2 sequences are LGHDT and YNNKEL (reference sequence). The CDR3 region has the DNA TGTGCCAGCAGCCAAGCTTACAGGGAGCTGTTTTTT. Protein: CASSQAYRELFF.

This rearrangement joins TRBV7-9 to TRBJ2-3; D might be TRBD1 (5 bases). V shed 11 bases and J shed 4 bases, with 16 bases lying between them. CDR3 length: 13 residues. CDR1 is SEHNR and CDR2 is FQNEAQ in the germline V gene (reference sequence). This CDR3 is CAAKDSTPDTQYF. CDR3 in DNA: TGTGCCGCGAAAGACAGTACCCCAGATACGCAGTATTTT.

The chain combines TRBV19 with TRBJ1-1; 11 bases fit TRBD1. The CDR3 consists of 13 residues. CDR1 is LNHDA, CDR2 SQIVND, per germline (reference sequence). The J segment lost 7 bases and the V segment lost 6 bases, leaving 4 bases of the junction unmatched. The chain's CDR3 is CASRRTGGVEAFF. For the CDR3, the DNA is TGTGCCAGTAGACGGACAGGGGGCGTTGAAGCTTTCTTT.

The V gene is TRBV20-1, the J gene TRBJ1-2; no reliable D call. This CDR3 has 11 amino acids. V lost 5 bases and J lost 7, with 11 bases in between. The germline V gene has CDR1 DFQATT and CDR2 SNEGSKA (reference sequence). The CDR3 reads CSADLDSGYTF. In nucleotides, the CDR3 is TGCAGTGCTGACCTAGACTCTGGCTACACCTTC.

The rearrangement joins TRBV11-3 to TRBJ2-7, with 7 bases matching TRBD2. The V segment lost 6 bases and the J segment 2 bases; nucleotides outside the gene matches: 7. Germline CDR1 reads SGHNT; CDR2 reads YENEEA. CDR3 size: 14 residues. CDR3 sequence: CASSKGGATYEQYF. The CDR3 DNA reads TGTGCCAGCAGTAAGGGAGGGGCAACCTACGAGCAGTACTTC.

The genes are TRBV15 and TRBJ1-5; 8 bases agree with TRBD1. V shed 0 bases, J shed 7 bases, and the junction held 5 bases outside the gene matches. This CDR3 has 15 amino acids. In germline, CDR1 is LNHNV, CDR2 YYDKDF (reference sequence). CDR3 DNA sequence: TGTGCCACCAGCAGAGATCTGGCAGGGGGCCAGCCCCAGCATTTT. Translated: CATSRDLAGGQPQHF.